The 20 T cell receptor beta chains in this list originate from one sample, sequenced in a study of T cells in Graves' hyperthyroidism and ophthalmopathy. TCR beta CDR3 region amplification was performed from RNA transcripts. First-round RT-PCR with HTBI primers amplified the TCR CDR3 region. TCRdb re-derived calls from the multiplex PCR reads in MiXCR, one entry per CDR3 protein. The table includes hundreds of thousands of distinct CDR3 sequences, over 40% detected once. The sequencing input was peripheral blood or thyroid tissue (not recorded which). The receptors come from an adult man with Graves' disease, either hyperthyroidism or ophthalmopathy (not recorded which).

Remarks on this clonotype: A much larger clone is a single base away; this may be a read error. This chain joins TRBV2 and TRBJ1-4, with D perhaps matching TRBD1 (5 bases). This CDR3 is built from 13 residues. Germline-derived CDR1 and CDR2 are SNHLY and FYNNEI. V lost 8 bases and J lost 6, with 13 bases in between. This CDR3 is CASARGADEKLFF. CDR3 coding DNA: TGTGCCAGCGCAAGGGGCGCCGATGAAAAACTGTTTTTT. Together with reference TRBV2 and TRBJ1-4, the CDR3 gives the full variable domain: EPEVTQTPSHQVTQMGQEVILRCVPISNHLYFYWYRQILGQKVEFLVSFYNNEISEKSEIFDDQFSVERPDGSNFTLKIRSTKLEDSAMYFCASARGADEKLFFGSGTQLSVL.

In its sample, this clonotype was seen many times. The V and J genes are TRBV7-2 and TRBJ1-3, with unresolved D. With 3 bases removed from V and 3 bases from J, the gap between germline ends came to 9 bases. CDR3 length: 14 residues. The germline V gene has CDR1 SGHTA and CDR2 FQGNSA. CDR3 nucleotides: TGTGCCAGCAGCTTGGGCTCAATTGGAAACACCATATATTTT. It encodes CASSLGSIGNTIYF.

This clonotype was observed a handful of times. The V gene is TRBV6-1, the J gene TRBJ1-6; D not resolved. In germline, CDR1 is MNHNS, CDR2 SASEGT. The CDR3 sequence is 13 residues long. V was clipped by 6 bases and J by 7 bases, with 10 bases between them. CDR3 sequence: CASRGKSNSPLHF. For the CDR3, the DNA is TGTGCCAGCAGAGGGAAATCAAATTCACCCCTCCACTTT.

The V gene is TRBV2, the J gene TRBJ1-5; tentative D call: TRBD1 (5 bases). Germline V lookup: CDR1 SNHLY, CDR2 FYNNEI. The CDR3 contains 18 residues. Trimming pared 5 bases from V and 2 bases from J, leaving 22 bases between. CDR3 sequence: CASSYSLSDGQGNQPQHF. CDR3 nucleotides: TGTGCCAGCAGTTACTCCCTCTCGGACGGACAAGGCAATCAGCCCCAGCATTTT.

This chain uses TRBV7-9 with TRBJ1-1; perhaps TRBD1 as D (6 bases). Germline V lookup: CDR1 SEHNR, CDR2 FQNEAQ (reference sequence). Trimming removed 5 bases at V and 3 bases at J, with 13 bases between. The length of the CDR3 is 14 residues. In DNA form, the CDR3 reads TGTGCCAGCAGCGGGGGGGCGGGATACACTGAAGCTTTCTTT. It encodes CASSGGAGYTEAFF.

V and J are TRBV5-1 and TRBJ2-6; D may match TRBD1 or TRBD2 (6 bases each). V gave up 3 bases and J gave up 2 bases, with 15 bases separating them. Germline V gene data show CDR1 as SGHRS and CDR2 as YFSETQ. The CDR3 length is 17 residues. CDR3 coding DNA: TGCGCCAGCAGCTGGAGGGGGGAAGGCGCTGGGGCCAACGTCCTGACTTTC. It encodes CASSWRGEGAGANVLTF.

This clonotype appeared a few times. Here the CDR3 omits its conserved ending phenylalanine or tryptophan, so a read error is the likely source. No DNA is shown, since the ends of the CDR3 on it are uncertain; the CDR3 is the one TCRdb lists. V usage is TRBV15 and J usage is TRBJ2-6. The CDR3 adds up to 8 amino acids, both ends counted. The V gene's germline CDR1 is LNHNV and CDR2 YYDKDF (reference sequence). Here the CDR3 reads CATSRDLT.

This rearrangement joins TRBV19 to TRBJ2-2; no reliable D call. The V gene's germline CDR1 is LNHDA and CDR2 SQIVND (reference sequence). Deletions cut 2 bases from V and 6 bases from J, with 13 bases between. CDR3 length equals 15 residues. CDR3 DNA sequence: TGTGCCAGTAGTATAACTGGAGTCCGGGCCGGGGAGCTGTTTTTT. Translated: CASSITGVRAGELFF. Complete variable domain (other parts from reference TRBV19 and TRBJ2-2): DGGITQSPKYLFRKEGQNVTLSCEQNLNHDAMYWYRQDPGQGLRLIYYSQIVNDFQKGDIAEGYSVSREKKESFPLTVTSAQKNPTAFYLCASSITGVRAGELFFGEGSRLTVL.

The rearrangement joins TRBV10-3 to TRBJ2-1; D may be TRBD1 (7 bases). Germline V CDR1 and CDR2: ENHRY, SYGVKD. The CDR3 totals 13 residues. Trimming removed 4 bases at V and 9 bases at J, with 13 bases between. CDR3 loop: CAISGQGAGEQFF. As DNA, the CDR3 is TGTGCCATCAGTGGACAGGGAGCGGGTGAGCAGTTCTTC.

This clonotype was recorded many times. The chain employs TRBV19 and TRBJ1-2, with TRBD1 matching over 7 bases. CDR3 length equals 15 residues. Trimming at V came to 4 bases and at J to 2 bases, leaving 7 bases not matched to a gene. Germline CDR1 is LNHDA and CDR2 is SQIVND (reference sequence). The CDR3 region has the DNA TGTGCCAGTAGTACACGGGACAGCGTAAACTATGGCTACACCTTC. This sequence encodes CASSTRDSVNYGYTF.

The rearrangement joins TRBV2 to TRBJ2-5, with TRBD2 matching over 7 bases. With 6 bases clipped from V and 5 bases from J, the junction kept 9 bases outside the gene matches. Germline values: CDR1 SNHLY, CDR2 FYNNEI. The CDR3 contains 14 residues. The CDR3, as DNA: TGTGCCAGCAGAGGGACTAACGGGACGGAGACCCAGTACTTC. Its protein product is CASRGTNGTETQYF. Using reference TRBV2 and TRBJ2-5 for the parts outside the CDR3, the full variable domain is EPEVTQTPSHQVTQMGQEVILRCVPISNHLYFYWYRQILGQKVEFLVSFYNNEISEKSEIFDDQFSVERPDGSNFTLKIRSTKLEDSAMYFCASRGTNGTETQYFGPGTRLLVL.

This chain connects TRBV2 to TRBJ2-2; TRBD2 matches 10 bases. V dropped 5 bases and J dropped 4; count of bases not matched to a gene: 13. CDR1 and CDR2 from the germline V gene are SNHLY and FYNNEI. CDR3 length: 18 residues. The CDR3 nucleotides are TGTGCCAGCAGTCTTTTGGGGCTAGCGGGAGCGAGCACCGGGGAGCTGTTTTTT. This translates into CASSLLGLAGASTGELFF.

In the case of this clonotype: Just one base apart from a much larger clone, this may be a read error. The CDR3 DNA follows: TGTGCCAGCAGTGAAACTTCAGGGAATAATCGGCCCCAGCATTTT. Protein sequence: CASSETSGNNRPQHF. This chain links TRBV2 with TRBJ1-5; possible D gene TRBD1, 5 bases. Germline V gene lookup returns CDR1 SNHLY and CDR2 FYNNEI. This CDR3 comprises 15 residues. Full variable domain (outside the CDR3, taken from reference TRBV2 and TRBJ1-5): EPEVTQTPSHQVTQMGQEVILRCVPISNHLYFYWYRQILGQKVEFLVSFYNNEISEKSEIFDDQFSVERPDGSNFTLKIRSTKLEDSAMYFCASSETSGNNRPQHFGDGTRLSIL.

The genes are TRBV20-1 and TRBJ1-4; D unresolved. From germline, CDR1 is DFQATT and CDR2 SNEGSKA (reference sequence). The CDR3 extends over 13 amino acids. V lost 1 base to trimming and J lost 0 bases, with 3 bases between them. CDR3 protein: CSARVPTNEKLFF. The CDR3 region has the DNA TGCAGTGCTAGAGTACCAACTAATGAAAAACTGTTTTTT.

This clonotype was seen repeatedly, ten times or more. The rearrangement links TRBV7-9 to TRBJ2-7; 9 bases align to TRBD1. Trimming at V came to 0 bases and at J to 6 bases, leaving 6 bases not matched to a gene. This CDR3 has 15 amino acids. Germline V gene data show CDR1 as SEHNR and CDR2 as FQNEAQ (reference sequence). The CDR3, as DNA: TGTGCCAGCAGCTTAGCGGACAGGGGAAGTCGCGAGCAGTACTTC. It translates to CASSLADRGSREQYF.

This clonotype showed up many times. Here the CDR3 DNA reads TGTGCCATCAGTGAGACAGGGTCCGAGCAGTACTTC. Amino acid sequence: CAISETGSEQYF. The chain links TRBV10-3 to TRBJ2-7, with a tentative D call TRBD1 (6 bases). CDR1 ENHRY and CDR2 SYGVKD come from the germline V gene. Trimming cost V 2 bases and J 6 bases, with 8 bases left between them. The CDR3 extends over 12 amino acids.

The chain combines TRBV7-8 with TRBJ1-1; D is possibly TRBD1 (6 bases). The CDR3 contains 15 residues. Germline assignment: CDR1 SGHVS and CDR2 FQNEAQ. The germline V and J ends were trimmed by 0 bases and 3 bases, with 11 bases remaining between them. The CDR3 reads CASSLAVKGDTEAFF. Written as DNA, the CDR3 is TGTGCCAGCAGCTTAGCGGTCAAGGGGGACACTGAAGCTTTCTTT. Supplemented by reference TRBV7-8 and TRBJ1-1, the full variable domain reads GAGVSQSPRYKVAKRGQDVALRCDPISGHVSLFWYQQALGQGPEFLTYFQNEAQLDKSGLPSDRFFAERPEGSVSTLKIQRTQQEDSAVYLCASSLAVKGDTEAFFGQGTRLTVV.

The rearrangement links TRBV12-3 or TRBV12-4 to TRBJ2-7, with D possibly matching TRBD2 (6 bases). This CDR3 spans 14 amino acids. V lost 6 bases to trimming and J lost 7 bases, with 19 bases between them. As DNA, the CDR3 is TGTGCCAGCAGCCTTTTTCGGGACTCCTTTGAGCAGTACTTC. Encoded protein: CASSLFRDSFEQYF.

CDR3 bases: TGCGCCAGCAGCTTGGGACGGAGCCTGAATGAAAAACTGTTTTTT. It codes for CASSLGRSLNEKLFF. The chain is built from TRBV5-1 and TRBJ1-4; D is undetermined. The CDR3 contains 15 residues. Between the trimmed V and J ends, which lost 0 bases and 5 bases, there was a span of 11 bases. Germline V lookup: CDR1 SGHRS, CDR2 YFSETQ.

The chain recombines TRBV12-3 or TRBV12-4 with TRBJ2-5; TRBD2 might be the D (5 bases). With 6 bases removed from V and 9 bases from J, the gap between germline ends came to 26 bases. This CDR3 region has 16 residues. Written as DNA, the CDR3 is TGTGCCAGCAGCGTAGGCCCGACGAACACCGGGGAGCCCCAGTACTTC. Translated, it gives CASSVGPTNTGEPQYF.